Below are 10 T cell receptor beta chains sequenced from a single sample in a study of cytomegalovirus exposure and HLA in healthy donors. Researchers ran the PCR with 60 Vbeta and 13 Jbeta primers. Some clones are missing from TCRdb's copy, which holds only in-frame ones; the method was immunoSEQ multiplex PCR. The table lists 140,000 to 150,000 clones, more than 55% of them singletons, with around 6.3% in the top ten. The sample consisted of PBMCs. The receptors originated from a woman aged 55-69 years in good health and CMV-seronegative.

This clone was counted once. The V call is TRBV14, the J call TRBJ2-2, with TRBD2 matching 15 bases. This CDR3 comprises 16 residues. V gave up 4 bases and J gave up 4 bases; unmatched junction bases: 1. CDR1 and CDR2 (germline): SGHDN, FVKESK. CDR3 nucleotide sequence: TGTGCCAGCAGCCGGACTAGCGGGAGGGCCACCGGGGAGCTGTTTTTT. Its protein product is CASSRTSGRATGELFF.

The chain couples TRBV7-3 to TRBJ2-6; D is unresolved. The CDR3 spans 14 residues. Germline lookup yields CDR1 SGHTA and CDR2 FQGTGA. Trimming cost V 5 bases and J 0 bases, with 5 bases left between them. The CDR3 DNA is TGTGCCAGCAGCCCCCGCTCTGGGGCCAACGTCCTGACTTTC. Protein: CASSPRSGANVLTF.

The rearrangement links TRBV7-2 to TRBJ2-1; 9 bases are a match to TRBD2. Germline trimming cut 3 bases from V and 12 bases from J; bases unmatched to any gene: 12. CDR3 length equals 15 residues. Per germline, CDR1 SGHTA and CDR2 FQGNSA. The CDR3 coding sequence is TGTGCCAGCAGCTTGACTAGCGGCATTCAGGAGGGGCAGTTCTTC. This gives the protein CASSLTSGIQEGQFF.

The chain joins TRBV7-9 to TRBJ2-1, with D possibly matching TRBD1 (5 bases). This CDR3 has 14 amino acids. Germline V CDR1 and CDR2: SEHNR, FQNEAQ (reference sequence). V gave up 5 bases and J gave up 8 bases, with 16 bases separating them. CDR3 region: CASSRTRVEDEQFF. CDR3 DNA sequence: TGTGCCAGCAGCCGGACCAGGGTAGAGGATGAGCAGTTCTTC.

This clone was recorded a few times. The gene calls are TRBV7-2 and TRBJ1-6; D may be TRBD1 (5 bases). The CDR3 spans 17 residues. Germline V gene sequence: CDR1 SGHTA, CDR2 FQGNSA. The ends were cut back, 1 base at V and 8 bases at J, with 18 bases in the middle. This chain's CDR3 is CASSLVGGALIDSPLHF. In DNA form, the CDR3 reads TGTGCCAGCAGCTTAGTGGGAGGGGCCCTAATAGATTCACCCCTCCACTTT.

This clone was picked up a small number of times. The chain's CDR3 is CASRNRGTDTQYF. The CDR3 nucleotides are TGTGCCAGCAGGAACAGGGGCACAGATACGCAGTATTTT. The genes are TRBV6-1 and TRBJ2-3, with D maybe TRBD1 (6 bases). V was pared by 6 bases and J by 1 base, with 8 bases between. Germline CDR1 reads MNHNS; CDR2 reads SASEGT. The CDR3 spans 13 residues.

The chain is built from TRBV12-5 and TRBJ2-7; D gene uncertain. Trimming pared 9 bases from V and 0 bases from J, leaving 9 bases between. There are 12 residues in the CDR3. Germline CDR1 LGHNT, CDR2 FRNRAP. CDR3 nucleotides: TGTGCTAGCCGATCAGGCTCCTACGAGCAGTACTTC. This codes for CASRSGSYEQYF.

Note on this clone: Other DNA sequences in this specimen translate into the identical CDR3. This sequence joins TRBV29-1 and TRBJ1-3, with D tentatively TRBD1 (5 bases). V gave up 5 bases and J gave up 1 base, with 9 bases separating them. Germline-derived CDR1 and CDR2 are SQVTM and ANQGSEA. The CDR3 length is 13 residues. The CDR3 sequence is CSVSRGSGNTIYF. CDR3 DNA: TGCAGCGTTAGTAGGGGATCTGGAAACACCATATATTTT.

The J gene is TRBJ2-2, the V gene TRBV6-5; unclear D gene. This CDR3 has 14 residues. With 6 bases removed from V and 1 base from J, the gap between germline ends came to 9 bases. Germline CDR1 reads MNHEY; CDR2 reads SVGAGI. The CDR3 sequence: CASRPVGNTGELFF. CDR3 DNA: TGTGCCAGCAGGCCCGTCGGGAACACCGGGGAGCTGTTTTTT.

The V call is TRBV5-4, the J call TRBJ2-7; 12 bases are shared with TRBD2. V trimming: 4 bases; J trimming: 0 bases; junction bases outside the gene matches: 5. The CDR3 is 16 residues long. Germline V CDR1 and CDR2: SGHNT, YYREEE (reference sequence). The CDR3 reads CASSPSTSGSSYEQYF. CDR3 coding DNA: TGTGCCAGCAGCCCTTCGACTAGCGGGAGCTCCTACGAGCAGTACTTC.